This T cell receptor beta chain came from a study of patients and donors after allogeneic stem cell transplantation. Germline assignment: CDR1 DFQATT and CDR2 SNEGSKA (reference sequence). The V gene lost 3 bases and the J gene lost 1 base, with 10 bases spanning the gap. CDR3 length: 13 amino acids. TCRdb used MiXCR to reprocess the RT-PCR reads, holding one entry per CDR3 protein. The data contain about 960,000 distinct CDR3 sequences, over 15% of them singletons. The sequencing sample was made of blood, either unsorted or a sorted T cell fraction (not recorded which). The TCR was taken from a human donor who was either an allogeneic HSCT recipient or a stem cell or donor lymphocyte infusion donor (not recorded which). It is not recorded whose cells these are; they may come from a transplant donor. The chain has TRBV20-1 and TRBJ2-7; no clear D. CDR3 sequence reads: CSARGVRSYEQYF. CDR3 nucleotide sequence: TGCAGTGCTAGGGGTGTGAGGTCCTACGAGCAGTACTTC.